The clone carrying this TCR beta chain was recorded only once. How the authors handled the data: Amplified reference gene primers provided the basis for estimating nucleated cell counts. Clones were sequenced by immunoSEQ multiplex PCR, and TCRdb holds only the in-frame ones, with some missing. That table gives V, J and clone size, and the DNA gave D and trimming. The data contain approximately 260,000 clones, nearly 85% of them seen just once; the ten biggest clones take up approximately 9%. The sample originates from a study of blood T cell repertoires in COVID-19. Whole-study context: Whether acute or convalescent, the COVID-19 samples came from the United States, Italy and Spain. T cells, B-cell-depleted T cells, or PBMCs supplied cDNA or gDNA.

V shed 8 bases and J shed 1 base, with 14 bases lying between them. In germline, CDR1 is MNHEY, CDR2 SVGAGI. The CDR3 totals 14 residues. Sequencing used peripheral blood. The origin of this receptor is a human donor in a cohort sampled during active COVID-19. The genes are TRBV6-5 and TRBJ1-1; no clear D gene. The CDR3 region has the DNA TGTGCCAGCGCGGGGATGGGAAGGAACACTGAAGCTTTCTTT. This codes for CASAGMGRNTEAFF.